The rows below give T cell receptor beta chains drawn from one sample of a study of blood T cell repertoires in COVID-19. Using immunoSEQ multiplex PCR, the repertoire was profiled, and TCRdb retains in-frame clones only, with some absent. The top ten clones hold 1.5% to 2% of a sample with about 110,000 clones, over 65% of them seen once. Source material: peripheral blood. The receptors stem from a woman between 40 and 50 years old with acute or convalescent COVID-19. Each CDR3 is given with its conserved first and last residue. D genes are given only for firm matches. Some rows have no size entry. The others give once, few or many, or a class for an expanded clone.

v_gene	len	j_gene	d_gene	abundance	CDR3aa	CDR3nt
TRBV4-3	15	TRBJ2-1	TRBD2	.	CASSSTSGGANEQFF	TGCGCCAGCAGCTCCACTAGCGGGGGGGCCAATGAGCAGTTCTTC
TRBV5-1	16	TRBJ2-1	TRBD2	few	CASSLGSGGSRDEQFF	TGCGCCAGCAGCTTGGGTAGCGGGGGCTCCCGCGATGAGCAGTTCTTC
TRBV5-1	15	TRBJ2-5	.	.	CASSLGRDSQETQYF	TGCGCCAGCAGCTTGGGGCGGGACAGTCAAGAGACCCAGTACTTC
TRBV25-1	15	TRBJ1-6	.	few	CASSDPTERGSPLHF	TGTGCCAGCAGTGACCCCACCGAGAGAGGTTCACCCCTCCACTTT
TRBV2	14	TRBJ1-4	.	.	CASGRTLPNEKLFF	TGTGCCAGCGGTCGAACTTTACCTAATGAAAAACTGTTTTTT
TRBV11-2	16	TRBJ2-1	TRBD2	.	CASSLGLAGAGGEQFF	TGTGCCAGCAGCTTAGGACTAGCGGGGGCCGGGGGTGAGCAGTTCTTC
TRBV10-3	16	TRBJ2-7	.	.	CAISEYFRDGGYEQYF	TGTGCCATCAGTGAATACTTTAGGGACGGGGGCTACGAGCAGTACTTC
TRBV7-6	15	TRBJ2-7	TRBD2	.	CASSLARREGYEQYF	TGTGCCAGCAGCTTAGCGCGCAGGGAGGGCTACGAGCAGTACTTC
TRBV12-3/TRBV12-4	13	TRBJ1-3	.	.	CASSRSLEPTIYF	TGTGCCAGCAGCCGGTCCCTTGAGCCCACCATATATTTT
TRBV6-2/TRBV6-3	14	TRBJ2-7	.	.	CASSYGDRSWEQYF	TGTGCCAGCAGTTATGGAGATCGGTCGTGGGAGCAGTACTTC
TRBV5-1	15	TRBJ2-1	.	.	CASSLEGGAYNEQFF	TGCGCCAGCAGCTTGGAAGGGGGGGCGTACAATGAGCAGTTCTTC
TRBV4-1	16	TRBJ2-5	TRBD1	.	CASSERQGVPQETQYF	TGCGCCAGCAGCGAAAGACAGGGGGTACCCCAAGAGACCCAGTACTTC
TRBV5-6	14	TRBJ1-1	.	once	CASSIQGVNTEAFF	TGTGCCAGCAGCATACAGGGAGTCAACACTGAAGCTTTCTTT
TRBV10-2	14	TRBJ1-1	.	few	CASRKLQGATEAFF	TGCGCCAGCAGGAAGCTACAGGGTGCAACTGAAGCTTTCTTT
TRBV18	12	TRBJ2-5	.	.	CASSEGQETQYF	TGTGCCAGCTCGGAGGGGCAAGAGACCCAGTACTTC
TRBV30	15	TRBJ1-4	TRBD1	few	CAWSVRTGGNEKLFF	TGTGCCTGGAGTGTACGGACAGGGGGCAATGAAAAACTGTTTTTT
TRBV19	17	TRBJ1-6	.	.	CASSRLTQGSGNSPLHF	TGTGCCAGTAGTCGCCTAACTCAGGGGAGCGGTAATTCACCCCTCCACTTT
TRBV6-5	14	TRBJ2-6	.	.	CASNSQAGANVLTF	TGTGCCAGCAACTCCCAAGCTGGGGCCAACGTCCTGACTTTC
TRBV5-4	14	TRBJ1-3	TRBD1	.	CASSGTGSGNTIYF	TGTGCCAGCAGCGGGACAGGCTCTGGAAACACCATATATTTT
TRBV7-8	14	TRBJ1-1	TRBD1	few	CASSLGDRGTEAFF	TGTGCCAGCAGCTTAGGGGACAGAGGCACTGAAGCTTTCTTT
TRBV5-5	14	TRBJ1-2	.	.	CASSLGAKIYGYTF	TGTGCCAGCAGCTTAGGGGCCAAGATCTATGGCTACACCTTC
TRBV28	15	TRBJ2-7	.	.	CASRMGGTGSYEQYF	TGTGCCAGCAGGATGGGGGGGACAGGCTCCTACGAGCAGTACTTC
TRBV27	15	TRBJ1-4	TRBD1	.	CASSLRTGSNEKLFF	TGTGCCAGCAGTCTCCGGACAGGGAGTAATGAAAAACTGTTTTTT
TRBV18	13	TRBJ2-1	.	once	CASSPPSLNEQFF	TGTGCCAGCTCACCACCGAGTTTAAATGAGCAGTTCTTC
TRBV9	15	TRBJ2-7	.	.	CASSPRSAPTYEQYF	TGTGCCAGCAGCCCAAGATCTGCCCCTACCTACGAGCAGTACTTC
TRBV5-6	17	TRBJ1-5	TRBD1	once	CASSLWTGGDGNQPQHF	TGTGCCAGCAGCCTCTGGACAGGGGGCGATGGGAATCAGCCCCAGCATTTT
TRBV19	14	TRBJ1-6	.	.	CASSSGRPDSPLHF	TGTGCCAGTAGTAGTGGGAGGCCGGATTCACCCCTCCACTTT
TRBV6-1	15	TRBJ2-3	TRBD1	.	CASSEVSGGNQPQYF	TGTGCCAGCAGTGAAGTATCAGGGGGCAATCAGCCCCAGTATTTT
TRBV11-2	16	TRBJ2-7	.	.	CASSLTAAGITYEQYF	TGTGCCAGCAGCTTAACTGCGGCAGGGATTACCTACGAGCAGTACTTC
TRBV6-5	15	TRBJ2-2	TRBD1	.	CASSIGTGNTGELFF	TGTGCCAGCAGTATTGGGACAGGGAACACCGGGGAGCTGTTTTTT
TRBV24-1	15	TRBJ2-1	.	.	CATSDTVSAGNEQFF	TGTGCCACCAGTGACACCGTGAGTGCGGGCAATGAGCAGTTCTTC
TRBV24-1	11	TRBJ2-5	TRBD1	.	CATGQGETQYF	TGTGCCACCGGACAGGGAGAGACCCAGTACTTC
TRBV18	15	TRBJ1-1	TRBD1	.	CASSNSGTGVTEAFF	TGTGCCAGCTCCAATTCCGGGACAGGGGTGACTGAAGCTTTCTTT
TRBV6-4	15	TRBJ2-6	.	.	CASSDSAFGANVLTF	TGTGCCAGCAGTGACTCGGCTTTTGGGGCCAACGTCCTGACTTTC
TRBV14	14	TRBJ2-1	.	.	CASSQVSGYNEQFF	TGTGCCAGCAGCCAAGTATCAGGTTACAATGAGCAGTTCTTC
TRBV27	16	TRBJ1-4	.	once	CASSLVSLFWWEKLFF	TGTGCCAGCAGTTTGGTAAGCCTATTCTGGTGGGAAAAACTGTTTTTT
TRBV6-5	15	TRBJ2-2	.	many	CASSSRQANTGELFF	TGTGCCAGCAGTTCAAGACAGGCGAACACCGGGGAGCTGTTTTTT
TRBV18	16	TRBJ1-5	TRBD1	once	CASSPGTAFSNQPQHF	TGTGCCAGCTCACCAGGGACAGCCTTCTCAAATCAGCCCCAGCATTTT
TRBV18	14	TRBJ1-6	TRBD1	.	CASSPTGNNSPLHF	TGTGCCAGCTCACCGACAGGGAATAATTCACCCCTCCACTTT
TRBV24-1	16	TRBJ2-3	TRBD2	once	CATSDSGTSGGDTQYF	TGTGCCACCAGTGATTCTGGGACTAGCGGGGGAGATACGCAGTATTTT
TRBV7-9	15	TRBJ1-1	.	.	CASSLVGRKNTEAFF	TGTGCCAGCAGCTTAGTCGGGAGGAAGAACACTGAAGCTTTCTTT
TRBV7-9	14	TRBJ2-3	.	.	CASSLDLPPDTQYF	TGTGCCAGCAGCTTGGACTTACCGCCAGATACGCAGTATTTT
TRBV30	13	TRBJ1-6	.	.	CAGAKALRDPLHF	TGTGCCGGGGCCAAGGCTCTTCGGGATCCCCTCCACTTT
TRBV6-5	13	TRBJ1-1	TRBD1	many	CATNRGENTEAFF	TGTGCCACCAACAGGGGGGAGAACACTGAAGCTTTCTTT
TRBV15	14	TRBJ2-2	.	.	CATSRDFGAGELFF	.
TRBV2	14	TRBJ1-1	TRBD1	.	CASRMEGANTEAFF	TGTGCCAGCAGGATGGAGGGGGCGAACACTGAAGCTTTCTTT
TRBV6-6	13	TRBJ1-2	.	.	CASAPTSGTRNTF	TGTGCCAGCGCACCAACTTCCGGGACACGGAACACCTTC
TRBV28	13	TRBJ1-5	TRBD1	.	CASSRGFNQPQHF	TGTGCCAGCAGCAGGGGGTTCAATCAGCCCCAGCATTTT
TRBV7-2	15	TRBJ2-3	.	once	CASSYLQGSTDTQYF	TGTGCCAGCAGCTATTTACAGGGATCCACAGATACGCAGTATTTT
TRBV28	15	TRBJ1-5	.	.	CASSRTGLTPQPQHF	TGTGCCAGCAGTCGCACGGGACTGACACCTCAGCCCCAGCATTTT
TRBV7-2	11	TRBJ2-7	.	few	CASTIHGEQYF	TGTGCCAGCACCATCCACGGCGAGCAGTACTTC